Included here is one TCR beta chain sequence, with context. Antigen: not known. Given a much more abundant clone one base away, this may be a read error. For each sample, template was around 650 ng of bulk tumor genomic DNA. Surgery yielded several widely spaced biopsies per primary tumor. Curative surgery was undertaken by patients, who had untreated, newly diagnosed non-small cell lung cancer. Surgery with curative intent was being performed on the donors, who were newly diagnosed non-small cell lung cancer patients. Germline CDR1 is DFQATT and CDR2 is SNEGSKA (reference sequence). The CDR3 loop spans 12 amino acids. V was trimmed by 6 bases and J by 6 bases, leaving 11 bases between them. Amplification of TCR beta CDR3 was performed by multiplex PCR with 32 V and 13 J primers. Via MiXCR, TCRdb re-called the multiplex PCR reads, giving one row per CDR3 protein. Of 9,900 or so distinct CDR3 sequences in the sample, about a quarter are singletons; the top ten hold 27%.

These data originate in a study of immune heterogeneity within non-small cell lung tumors. Study conclusions and caveats: Local tumor mutational burden and local T-cell repertoire clonality showed a moderate significant correlation, R 0.3 to 0.4. Alongside site-unique high-frequency clones, identical dominant CDR3 beta clonotypes recurred across tumor sites within a patient. Individual patients largely had distinct high-frequency T-cell receptor beta clonotypes from one another.

The TCR originated in a woman aged 45-65 years with non-small cell lung cancer. The sequenced sample was lung tumor tissue. The chain joins TRBV20-1 to TRBJ2-2; no clear D gene. CDR3 nucleotide sequence: TGCAGTGCCTCCCTGTGGGCCGGGGAGCTGTTTTTT. This encodes CSASLWAGELFF.